This entry concerns a single T cell receptor (beta chain). The clone's antigen remains unknown. There are no base qualities to consult, and no much larger clone falls within one base. Patients with autoimmune disease history or receiving systemic immunosuppression were excluded from the trial. Peripheral blood for TCR sequencing was collected from all dose cohorts at baseline, on cycle 4 day 1, and on cycle 7 day 1. The samples were taken from a phase I, first-in-human, multicenter, open-label dose-escalation trial of ivuxolimab. The trial enrolled adults with locally advanced or metastatic head and neck squamous cell, hepatocellular, melanoma or renal cell carcinoma. CD4+ and CD8+ T cells were sorted separately from peripheral blood before TCR sequencing. This record comes from a study of OX40 agonist ivuxolimab in advanced cancers. Study-wide context: Ivuxolimab was an agonistic, fully human IgG2 monoclonal antibody directed against OX40 (CD134), a costimulatory receptor. Intravenous ivuxolimab was administered to patients every 2 weeks at six dose levels: 0.01, 0.1, 0.3, 1.5, 3 and 10 mg/kg. Of the 52 patients in dose escalation, some 19 had hepatocellular carcinoma, some 15 had melanoma, 9 had renal cell carcinoma and 9 had head and neck cancer. The dose-escalation cohort was roughly 87% male with a mean age of around 64 years, ranging from roughly 23 to 90. Patients were allowed to have had prior anti-PD-1, anti-PD-L1 or anti-CTLA-4 therapy, and more than 35% of the dose-escalation patients had been treated with checkpoint inhibitors. Partial responses occurred in three dose-escalation patients: two with cutaneous melanoma and one with hepatocellular carcinoma. The purpose of peripheral TCRbeta sequencing was to test whether ivuxolimab changed TCR sequence diversity and led to clonal T-cell expansion. The paper reports the monotherapy dose-escalation portion (N of about 51 patients) of the phase I ivuxolimab trial. Study-wide conclusions, independent of this receptor: After ivuxolimab, more expanded clones were found on average in CD8+ T cells than in CD4+ T cells. Low levels of normalized T-cell clonal expansion were also seen in some patients who did not respond. Partial responders in the 0.1-3.0 mg/kg groups had among the lowest normalized peripheral clonal expansion, especially among CD8+ T cells. The antigen specificity of the clonally expanded peripheral T cells was not determined. At doses from 0.1 to 3.0 mg/kg, clonal expansion was seen in both CD4+ and CD8+ blood T cells between baseline and week 6.

For sequencing of the TCRbeta CDR3 region, genomic DNA was extracted from the sorted cells. The immunoSEQ Assay was used to sequence the TCRbeta CDR3 regions. Sourced from immuneACCESS, this table was stored by TCRdb with only in-frame sequences that have V and J called. A share of the clones is absent; for the studies checked, an unresolved V gene accounts for under half, and the remainder has no known explanation. Counted in this sample were around 20,000 clones; around 83% of them appeared once. Roughly 26% of the sample comes from the top ten. For CDR1 and CDR2, the germline V gene (reference sequence) lists SEHNR and FQNEAQ. V loses 5 bases of germline sequence and J loses 9 bases, and the interval between the two ends is 23 bases. Measured from the cysteine to the phenylalanine, the CDR3 is 15 residues long. Only CDR3 DNA remains: 45 bases, in frame from the first base.

The sequencing here drew on CD4+ or CD8+ T cells sorted from blood, taken in a trial of the OX40 agonist ivuxolimab. This TCR was sampled from an adult with an advanced solid tumor such as melanoma, head and neck, liver or kidney cancer. The chain joins TRBV7-9 to TRBJ2-7; the D gene cannot be resolved beyond TRBD1 or TRBD2, each matching 5 bases. The CDR3: CASSPGTAPALGQYF. The nucleotide sequence reads as follows: TGTGCCAGCAGCCCCGGGACGGCCCCAGCTCTGGGGCAGTACTTC.